These T cell receptor beta chains were read from a single sample in a study of shared clonotypes between healthy human individuals. Using immunoSEQ multiplex PCR, the repertoire was profiled, and TCRdb retains in-frame clones only, with some absent. Counted here are 1.4 million or so clones, around 98.5% occurring once; the ten biggest clones make up roughly 0.36%. The sample taken for sequencing was naive CD4+ T cells sorted from blood. Receptors were obtained from a man aged 25-45 years in good health. CDR3s include the opening cysteine and the closing phenylalanine or tryptophan. Fields, in order: D gene, J gene, V gene, CDR3 protein, CDR3 DNA. The D gene is left open where the match is weak.

. | TRBJ2-3 | TRBV11-2 | CASSYSGFGTDTQYF | TGTGCCAGCAGCTACAGCGGGTTTGGTACAGATACGCAGTATTTT
TRBD1 | TRBJ2-7 | TRBV6-6 | CASRRQGNYEQYF | TGTGCCAGCAGAAGACAGGGTAACTACGAGCAGTACTTC
. | TRBJ2-3 | TRBV7-2 | CASTLEGRGMADTQYF | TGTGCCAGCACCTTAGAGGGTAGGGGTATGGCAGATACGCAGTATTTT
. | TRBJ2-7 | TRBV2 | CASSVNEQYF | TGTGCCAGCAGTGTAAACGAGCAGTACTTC
. | TRBJ1-2 | TRBV5-6 | CASSSGHARGIGYTF | TGTGCCAGCAGCTCCGGACACGCCCGAGGTATTGGCTACACCTTC
. | TRBJ2-7 | TRBV7-9 | CASSLVPGNSYEQYF | TGTGCCAGCAGCTTAGTTCCAGGAAACTCCTACGAGCAGTACTTC
TRBD2 | TRBJ2-5 | TRBV7-2 | CASSLAHPGPIAGGQETQYF | TGTGCCAGCAGCCTAGCTCACCCGGGACCCATAGCGGGAGGGCAAGAGACCCAGTACTTC
. | TRBJ1-5 | TRBV30 | CAWSVGGWNQPQHF | TGTGCCTGGAGTGTAGGAGGGTGGAATCAGCCCCAGCATTTT
. | TRBJ2-3 | TRBV9 | CASSVGADTQYF | TGTGCCAGCAGCGTAGGGGCAGATACGCAGTATTTT
TRBD1 | TRBJ2-7 | TRBV7-9 | CASSKKPGQPSYEQYF | TGTGCCAGCAGCAAAAAACCGGGACAGCCCTCCTACGAGCAGTACTTC
. | TRBJ2-2 | TRBV5-6 | CASNTVGPGELFF | TGTGCCAGCAACACGGTTGGGCCCGGGGAGCTGTTTTTT
TRBD2 | TRBJ2-5 | TRBV7-9 | CASSSPTSGIVETQYF | TGTGCCAGCAGCTCACCAACTAGCGGGATCGTGGAGACCCAGTACTTC
. | TRBJ2-7 | TRBV11-3 | CASSFSGPQDEQYF | TGTGCCAGCAGCTTTAGCGGACCCCAGGACGAGCAGTACTTC
TRBD1 | TRBJ2-1 | TRBV7-7 | CASSRRQGVGEQFF | TGTGCCAGCAGCCGCAGACAGGGGGTAGGTGAGCAGTTCTTC
. | TRBJ2-6 | TRBV9 | CASSVGRDYGANVLTF | TGTGCCAGCAGCGTAGGGAGAGATTACGGGGCCAACGTCCTGACTTTC
. | TRBJ2-7 | TRBV5-4 | CASSLGASEARYEQYF | TGTGCCAGCAGCTTGGGGGCCAGTGAGGCCCGCTACGAGCAGTACTTC
. | TRBJ2-7 | TRBV27 | CASSIRPSRMTYEQYF | TGTGCCAGCAGTATCCGCCCTTCGAGAATGACGTACGAGCAGTACTTC
TRBD1 | TRBJ1-4 | TRBV27 | CASSWGTGGLNEKLFF | TGTGCCAGCAGTTGGGGGACAGGGGGCCTTAATGAAAAACTGTTTTTT
. | TRBJ1-1 | TRBV20-1 | CSARGTVEAFF | TGCAGTGCTAGAGGGACAGTTGAAGCTTTCTTT
TRBD1 | TRBJ2-7 | TRBV11-2 | CASSLGWQGARRSYEQYF | TGTGCCAGCAGCTTAGGTTGGCAGGGGGCTCGGAGGTCCTACGAGCAGTACTTC
TRBD1 | TRBJ1-1 | TRBV4-3 | CASSHVDRATEAFF | TGCGCCAGCAGCCATGTTGACAGGGCCACTGAAGCTTTCTTT
. | TRBJ2-1 | TRBV19 | CASRKRHGQDSSYNEQFF | TGTGCCAGTAGGAAACGCCACGGGCAGGACAGCTCCTACAATGAGCAGTTCTTC